This T cell receptor (beta chain) was recorded in a study of blood T cell repertoires in COVID-19. Study as a whole: Samples taken during acute and convalescent COVID-19 were collected in the United States, Italy and Spain.

Authors' analysis steps: Amplified reference gene primers provided the basis for estimating nucleated cell counts. Clones were read by immunoSEQ multiplex PCR, and TCRdb kept only the in-frame ones, dropping some. The V and J calls and clone size are taken from that table; D and trimming were inferred from the DNA. The data hold fewer than 450,000 clones, with around 87% observed a single time. J gave up 4 bases and V 3 bases, and 6 bases lay outside the gene matches. CDR1 is SGDLS, CDR2 YYNGEE, per germline. The CDR3 runs to 14 residues. This TCR was recovered from a woman aged 50 to 65 with COVID-19, enrolled during active disease. The rearrangement uses TRBV9 and TRBJ1-2; 7 bases are shared with TRBD1. Sequenced material: peripheral blood. This chain's CDR3 is CASSATGTAYGYTF. The DNA for the CDR3 is TGTGCCAGCAGCGCTACCGGGACAGCCTATGGCTACACCTTC.